The entry below describes one T cell receptor (beta chain). CDR3 length: 15 amino acids. V shed 4 bases and J shed 0 bases, with 12 bases lying between them. Germline assignment: CDR1 SEHNR and CDR2 FQNEAQ (reference sequence). These data belong to a study of PD-L1 blockade in urothelial cancer. Study information: Males with urothelial cancer arising in the bladder constituted most of the roughly 30 patients.

The repertoire was sequenced with immunoSEQ multiplex PCR; TCRdb's copy has only in-frame clones and lacks some. The sample has some 49,000 clones, 70% to 90% seen once; the top ten hold about 7.6%. The chain joins TRBV7-9 to TRBJ1-1; D uncertain. Here the sequenced sample was PBMCs, taken around atezolizumab (anti-PD-L1) treatment. This TCR was recovered from a man in his sixties with urothelial cancer. As DNA, the CDR3 is TGTGCCAGCAGCTCTTGGACGGGGATGAACACTGAAGCTTTCTTT. This gives the protein CASSSWTGMNTEAFF.